This TCR beta chain was sequenced for a study of cytotoxic CD8 clonotypes in ibrutinib-treated CLL (dated by TCRdb to the early 2020s). Context from the whole study: The cohort had 11 relapsed/refractory and roughly 15 treatment-naive patients; some 17 were IGHV unmutated. Responses were partial in 24 patients and complete in 2; after median about 63 months follow-up, around 14 stayed in remission and 12 progressed. Response samples were obtained after a median of 12 months of treatment, with a range of roughly 6 to 40 months. Samples averaged around 280,000 productive templates and 80,000 to 100,000 productive rearrangements. Of the approximately 86 people in the trial, 26 had longitudinal samples available. Cryopreserved peripheral blood mononuclear cells were obtained before treatment, at response, and at either sustained remission or disease progression. All remission and progressive disease samples were collected while patients were still receiving ibrutinib.

The paper as a whole reports these results and caveats: Public clonotypes were rare and either contracted or stayed stable during treatment, and the rise in clonality at ibrutinib response reflected the expansion of private clonotypes. Clonality increased at ibrutinib response, stayed stable in sustained remission, and fell back toward baseline at progression. Lymph node repertoires were not examined, and the timing of sampling was not matched between patients in sustained remission and those whose disease progressed. Baseline clonality exceeded that of age-matched healthy donors and correlated strongly with circulating CD8+ T-cell counts.

Of note for this clone: There is no known antigen for this receptor. Nothing much larger sits one base from this clone, and base qualities are not available.

The time point label, read with the paper, signifies: 12 months on ibrutinib. For TCR beta library preparation, roughly 2 micrograms of genomic DNA were isolated from cryopreserved PBMCs. Longitudinal blood samples from CLL patients receiving ibrutinib monotherapy were subjected to high-throughput TCR beta sequencing. Patients were enrolled in a phase 2 open-label single-center ibrutinib monotherapy trial. Each clonotype received, on average, 10x coverage in deep resolution sequencing performed on a MiSeq, where the target depth lay between 1 in 1 million and 1 in 200,000 T cells. TCR beta libraries were generated with the immunoSEQ hsTCRB Kit. The study's processing was this. Data were analyzed with ImmunoSEQ Data Assistant and ImmunoSEQ Analyzer, with V, D and J genes assigned per IMGT definitions. Clonality, with values ranging from 0 to 1, was calculated as one minus the normalized Shannon entropy of productive rearrangement frequencies. Public clonotype analysis was restricted to overrepresented clonotypes comprising at least 0.05% of each patient's repertoire. Approximately 12 age-matched healthy donor repertoires from immuneACCESS were used as controls for clonality. TCRdb mirrors the immuneACCESS table, restricted to in-frame sequences. Some clones are absent from its copies; in checked studies, under half trace to an unresolved V gene, and the reason for the others is unknown. V and J calls and clone size are those listed in that table; D and trimming were worked out from the DNA. The sample table shows more than 70,000 clones, and roughly three quarters are seen once. The ten largest clones take up around 5% of the sample.

At the junction V is shortened by 1 base and J by 0 bases, with 11 bases in between. From the germline V gene, CDR1 is LGHNA and CDR2 is YNFKEQ. The CDR3 measures 16 amino acids from cysteine to phenylalanine. The DNA shown is the 48-base CDR3, in frame from base 1. Sequenced here: PBMCs, sampled after 12 months of ibrutinib treatment. The clonotype originates from a human donor with chronic lymphocytic leukemia. Recombination connected TRBV4-2 to TRBJ2-3, and perhaps TRBD2 as D gene, on 6 matching bases. The DNA sequence reads TGTGCCAGCAGCCAAGCGTTGGGGACTAGCACAGATACGCAGTATTTT. It encodes CASSQALGTSTDTQYF.